This T cell receptor (beta chain) is from a study of cytomegalovirus exposure and HLA in healthy donors. PCR involved 60 Vbeta and 13 Jbeta primers. This table comes from immunoSEQ multiplex PCR, and its TCRdb copy is limited to in-frame clones, with some not included. The table includes around 210,000 clones, 78% detected once. As regards this clone: Antigen specificity is unknown.

Overall study findings and caveats: The number of N-insertions in an Asian-associated ancestry cluster was reportedly below the approximately 680-donor mean in a later analysis. According to reports, the classifier identified cytomegalovirus status with high specificity and sensitivity. In a later analysis, V- and J-gene trimming of beta chains associated with a DCLRE1C missense variant, replicated independently. Earlier analysis yielded a pattern in which most TCR beta V segments were productive about 90% or about 30% of the time.

The CDR3 extends over 15 amino acids. CDR1 is SGHRS and CDR2 is YFSETQ in the germline V gene. Trimming cost V 1 base and J 8 bases, with 15 bases left between them. This TCR came from a boy between 10 and 17 years old in good health and CMV-seronegative. The chain couples TRBV5-1 to TRBJ1-4; D is perhaps TRBD1 (5 bases). Sequencing was performed on PBMCs. CDR3 in amino acids: CASSLIEAGNEKLFF. The CDR3 DNA reads TGCGCCAGCAGCTTGATAGAGGCAGGGAACGAAAAACTGTTTTTT.